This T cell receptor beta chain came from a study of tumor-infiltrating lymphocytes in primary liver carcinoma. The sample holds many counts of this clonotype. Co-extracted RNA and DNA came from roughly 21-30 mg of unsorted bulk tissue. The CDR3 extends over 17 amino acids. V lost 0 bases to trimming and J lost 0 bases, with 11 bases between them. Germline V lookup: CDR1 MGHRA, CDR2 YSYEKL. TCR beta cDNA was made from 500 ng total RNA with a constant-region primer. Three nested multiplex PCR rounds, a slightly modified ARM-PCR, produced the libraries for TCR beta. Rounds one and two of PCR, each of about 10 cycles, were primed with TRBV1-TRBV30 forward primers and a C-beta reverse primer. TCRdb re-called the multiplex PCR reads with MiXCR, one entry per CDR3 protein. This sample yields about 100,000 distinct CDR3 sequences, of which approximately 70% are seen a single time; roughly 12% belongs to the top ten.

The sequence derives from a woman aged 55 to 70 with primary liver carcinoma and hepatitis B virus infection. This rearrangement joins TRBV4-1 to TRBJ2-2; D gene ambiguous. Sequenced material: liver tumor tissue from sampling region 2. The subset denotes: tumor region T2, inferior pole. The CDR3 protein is CASSQEVLGTNTGELFF. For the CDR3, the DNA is TGCGCCAGCAGCCAAGAGGTCCTAGGAACGAACACCGGGGAGCTGTTTTTT.